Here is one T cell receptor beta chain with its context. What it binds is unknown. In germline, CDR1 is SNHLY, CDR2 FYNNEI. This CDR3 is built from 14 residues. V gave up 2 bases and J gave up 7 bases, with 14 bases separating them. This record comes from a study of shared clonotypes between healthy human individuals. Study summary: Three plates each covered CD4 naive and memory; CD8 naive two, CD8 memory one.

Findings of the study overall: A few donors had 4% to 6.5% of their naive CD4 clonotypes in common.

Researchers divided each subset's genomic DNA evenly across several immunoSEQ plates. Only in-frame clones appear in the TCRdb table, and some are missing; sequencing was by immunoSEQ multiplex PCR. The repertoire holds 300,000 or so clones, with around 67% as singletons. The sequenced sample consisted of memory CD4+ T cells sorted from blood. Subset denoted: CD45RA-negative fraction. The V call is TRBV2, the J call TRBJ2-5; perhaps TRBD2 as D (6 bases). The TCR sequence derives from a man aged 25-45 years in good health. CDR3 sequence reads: CASSETRGLGTQYF. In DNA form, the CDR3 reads TGTGCCAGCAGTGAAACGCGGGGATTGGGGACCCAGTACTTC.